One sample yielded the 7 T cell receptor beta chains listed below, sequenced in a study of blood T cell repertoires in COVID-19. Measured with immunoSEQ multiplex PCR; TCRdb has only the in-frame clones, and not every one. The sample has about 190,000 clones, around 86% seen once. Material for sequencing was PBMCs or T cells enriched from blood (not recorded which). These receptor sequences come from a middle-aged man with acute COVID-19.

The DNA of the CDR3 is TGTGCCTGGAGTGTAAAGGACAGAGCCTACGAGCAGTACTTC. Its protein product is CAWSVKDRAYEQYF. The chain combines TRBV30 with TRBJ2-7; TRBD1 might be the D (6 bases). Per the germline V gene, CDR1 is GTSNPN and CDR2 is SVGIG (reference sequence). V was clipped by 0 bases and J by 2 bases, with 11 bases between them. There are 14 residues in the CDR3.

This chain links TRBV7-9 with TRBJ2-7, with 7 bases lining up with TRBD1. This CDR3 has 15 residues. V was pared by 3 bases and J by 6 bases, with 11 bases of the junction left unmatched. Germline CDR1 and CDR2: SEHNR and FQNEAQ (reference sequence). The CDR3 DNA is TGTGCCAGCAGCTTTCCGTCCCTACAGGGGTTCGAGCAGTACTTC. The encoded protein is CASSFPSLQGFEQYF.

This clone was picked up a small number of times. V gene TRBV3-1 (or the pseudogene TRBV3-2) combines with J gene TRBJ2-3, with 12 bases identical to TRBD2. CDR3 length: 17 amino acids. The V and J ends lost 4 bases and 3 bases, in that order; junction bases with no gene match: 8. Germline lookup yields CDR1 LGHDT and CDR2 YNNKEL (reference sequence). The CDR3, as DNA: TGTGCCAGCAGCCCGAGACTAGCGGGAGTAGGTACAGATACGCAGTATTTT. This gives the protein CASSPRLAGVGTDTQYF.

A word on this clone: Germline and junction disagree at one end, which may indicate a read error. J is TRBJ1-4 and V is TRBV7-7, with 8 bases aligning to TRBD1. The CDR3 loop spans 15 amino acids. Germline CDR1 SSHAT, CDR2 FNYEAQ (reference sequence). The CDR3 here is CASSPSTGADEKLFF. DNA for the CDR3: TGTGCTAGCAGTCCCTCGACAGGGGCGGATGAAAAACTGTTTTTT.

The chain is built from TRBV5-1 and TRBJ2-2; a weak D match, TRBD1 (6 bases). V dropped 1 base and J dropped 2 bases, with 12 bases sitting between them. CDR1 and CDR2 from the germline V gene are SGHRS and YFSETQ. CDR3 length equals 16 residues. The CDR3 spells CASSLSEGVNTGELFF. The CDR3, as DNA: TGCGCCAGCAGCTTGTCTGAGGGGGTTAACACCGGGGAGCTGTTTTTT.

The CDR3 coding sequence is TGTGCCAGCAGCTTGGCCGAGCGAACAGGGGGCTTTTCACCCCTCCACTTT. Encoded protein: CASSLAERTGGFSPLHF. The rearrangement uses TRBV5-6 and TRBJ1-6; 9 bases line up with TRBD1. The germline V gene has CDR1 SGHDT and CDR2 YYEEEE. CDR3 length: 17 amino acids. V trimming: 0 bases; J trimming: 9 bases; junction bases outside the gene matches: 10.

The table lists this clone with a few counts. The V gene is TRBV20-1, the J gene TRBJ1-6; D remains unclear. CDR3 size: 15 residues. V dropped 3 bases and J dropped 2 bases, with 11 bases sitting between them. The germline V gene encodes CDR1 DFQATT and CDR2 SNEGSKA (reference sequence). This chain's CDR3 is CSASREITYNSPLHF. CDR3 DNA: TGCAGTGCTAGTAGAGAAATCACCTATAATTCACCCCTCCACTTT.